The 29 T cell receptor beta chains listed next were all sequenced from one sample in a study of T cells after yellow fever vaccination. TCRdb re-derived calls from the 5' RACE reads in MiXCR, one entry per CDR3 protein. The table records 150,000 to 200,000 distinct CDR3 sequences, approximately 6.2% of them present only once. Material: CD4+ T cells sorted from PBMCs, obtained on the day of the first yellow fever vaccination. Receptor source: a man aged 18 to 35 who received the YFV17D yellow fever vaccine.

This clonotype has at least ten counts. This sequence joins TRBV5-1 and TRBJ2-3, with D perhaps TRBD1 or TRBD2 (5 bases each). V was trimmed by 3 bases and J by 0 bases, leaving 11 bases between them. Germline assignment: CDR1 SGHRS and CDR2 YFSETQ. The CDR3 consists of 15 residues. The chain's CDR3 is CASSSGPSSTDTQYF. DNA of the CDR3: TGCGCCAGCAGCTCGGGACCTTCTAGCACAGATACGCAGTATTTT.

This clonotype was picked up a small number of times. The V and J genes are TRBV19 and TRBJ1-5; D is undetermined. With 3 bases removed from V and 3 bases from J, the gap between germline ends came to 9 bases. Germline loops: CDR1 LNHDA, CDR2 SQIVND (reference sequence). The CDR3 covers 14 residues. CDR3 region: CASSMSQFNQPQHF. For the CDR3, the DNA is TGTGCCAGTAGTATGAGTCAATTCAATCAGCCCCAGCATTTT. Using reference TRBV19 and TRBJ1-5 for the parts outside the CDR3, the full variable domain is DGGITQSPKYLFRKEGQNVTLSCEQNLNHDAMYWYRQDPGQGLRLIYYSQIVNDFQKGDIAEGYSVSREKKESFPLTVTSAQKNPTAFYLCASSMSQFNQPQHFGDGTRLSIL.

Here the CDR3 reads CASSFRNFETQYF. The CDR3 DNA follows: TGTGCCAGCAGCTTCAGGAATTTTGAGACCCAGTACTTC. The chain carries TRBV7-2 and TRBJ2-5; the D is unclear. The CDR3 spans 13 residues. V was clipped by 3 bases and J by 5 bases, with 10 bases between them. Germline CDR1 is SGHTA and CDR2 is FQGNSA.

The V and J genes are TRBV6-5 and TRBJ1-2; the D is unclear. The CDR3 is 13 amino acids. CDR1 and CDR2 from the germline V gene are MNHEY and SVGAGI. V was shortened by 2 bases and J by 7 bases, with 11 bases between the two germline ends. The CDR3 sequence: CASSYIREGGYTF. CDR3 sequence (DNA): TGTGCCAGCAGTTACATTCGGGAGGGTGGCTACACCTTC.

This clonotype was counted at least ten times. CDR3 amino acids: CASSANGDTQYF. The CDR3, as DNA: TGTGCCAGCAGCGCAAACGGGGATACGCAGTATTTT. The V call is TRBV7-3, the J call TRBJ2-3; D gene uncertain. Trimming shortened V by 5 bases and J by 6 bases, and 9 bases separated the two germline ends. CDR1 and CDR2 from the germline V gene are SGHTA and FQGTGA. The CDR3 covers 12 residues.

On this clonotype: A much larger clone sits a single nucleotide away, making a read error possible. The genes are TRBV5-1 and TRBJ2-2; 8 bases align to TRBD1. CDR3 length: 14 amino acids. CDR1 is SGHRS, CDR2 YFSETQ, per germline. V shed 6 bases and J 6 bases; nucleotides not matched to a gene: 7. The CDR3 loop reads CASNRGESAGELFF. For the CDR3, the DNA is TGCGCCAGCAACAGGGGGGAAAGCGCCGGGGAGCTGTTTTTT. The entire variable domain, with the rest obtained from reference TRBV5-1 and TRBJ2-2, is as follows: KAGVTQTPRYLIKTRGQQVTLSCSPISGHRSVSWYQQTPGQGLQFLFEYFSETQRNKGNFPGRFSGRQFSNSRSEMNVSTLELGDSALYLCASNRGESAGELFFGEGSRLTVL.

The sample holds many counts of this clonotype. V gene TRBV7-9 combines with J gene TRBJ1-1; D perhaps matches TRBD1 (6 bases). This CDR3 spans 17 amino acids. Germline V gene lookup returns CDR1 SEHNR and CDR2 FQNEAQ (reference sequence). V lost 2 bases and J 0 bases, leaving 16 bases between the germline ends. The CDR3 sequence: CASSLWGRITMNTEAFF. CDR3 nucleotide sequence: TGTGCCAGCAGCTTATGGGGGCGGATAACCATGAACACTGAAGCTTTCTTT. Combining the CDR3 with reference TRBV7-9 and TRBJ1-1 gives the whole variable domain DTGVSQNPRHKITKRGQNVTFRCDPISEHNRLYWYRQTLGQGPEFLTYFQNEAQLEKSRLLSDRFSAERPKGSFSTLEIQRTEQGDSAMYLCASSLWGRITMNTEAFFGQGTRLTVV.

This clonotype was detected ten times or more. The CDR3 sequence is CASRIAANTGELFF. The CDR3 bases are TGTGCCAGCAGGATAGCGGCGAACACCGGGGAGCTGTTTTTT. The chain carries TRBV6-4 and TRBJ2-2; the D gene is possibly TRBD2 (6 bases). The V end was cut by 6 bases, the J end by 0 bases, with 8 bases between. This CDR3 contains 14 residues. CDR1 MRHNA and CDR2 SNTAGT come from the germline V gene.

This clonotype was found many times. CDR3 sequence reads: CASSQRAGTIYEQYF. The CDR3 DNA follows: TGCGCCAGCAGCCAGAGAGCGGGGACCATCTACGAGCAGTACTTC. The chain links TRBV4-3 to TRBJ2-7; 7 nucleotides match TRBD2. Trimming at V came to 3 bases and at J to 3 bases, leaving 8 bases not matched to a gene. Germline CDR1 and CDR2: LGHNA and YSLEER. CDR3 length: 15 amino acids.

V and J are TRBV5-1 and TRBJ1-1; D is perhaps TRBD1 (6 bases). CDR3 size: 14 residues. Trimming shortened V by 4 bases and J by 0 bases, and 10 bases separated the two germline ends. The V gene's germline CDR1 is SGHRS and CDR2 YFSETQ. CDR3 sequence: CASSRTDMNTEAFF. The CDR3 DNA is TGCGCCAGCAGCCGGACAGATATGAACACTGAAGCTTTCTTT.

Ten or more counts support this clonotype. The CDR3: CASSLRQLYNEQFF. The CDR3 nucleotides are TGTGCCAGCAGCTTAAGGCAACTCTACAATGAGCAGTTCTTC. The chain uses TRBV11-2 and TRBJ2-1; D unclear. CDR3 size: 14 residues. Germline CDR1 reads SGHAT; CDR2 reads FQNNGV. Trimming removed 2 bases at V and 3 bases at J, with 8 bases between.

This clonotype was detected ten times or more. V usage is TRBV7-2 and J usage is TRBJ2-2; D may be TRBD1 (6 bases). Per germline, CDR1 SGHTA and CDR2 FQGNSA. The CDR3 is 16 amino acids. V gave up 5 bases and J gave up 4 bases, with 17 bases separating them. CDR3 loop: CASSPPRGHRTGELFF. The CDR3 DNA reads TGTGCCAGCAGCCCCCCGAGGGGACACCGCACCGGGGAGCTGTTTTTT.

At least ten counts were recorded for this clonotype. The V gene is TRBV5-1, the J gene TRBJ1-4; D remains ambiguous. This CDR3 is built from 14 residues. The V gene lost 4 bases and the J gene lost 8 bases, with 15 bases spanning the gap. Germline lookup yields CDR1 SGHRS and CDR2 YFSETQ. The CDR3 DNA sequence: TGCGCCAGCAGCCTTGGACTTAGCAGGGAAAAACTGTTTTTT. Translating it yields CASSLGLSREKLFF.

This clonotype showed up just a few times. V is TRBV20-1 and J is TRBJ2-2; D unresolved. The CDR3 contains 14 residues. The germline gives CDR1 DFQATT, CDR2 SNEGSKA (reference sequence). V lost 3 bases and J 5 bases, leaving 13 bases between the germline ends. CDR3 sequence (DNA): TGCAGTGCTAGTCAGTTCGAGGATACCGGGGAGCTGTTTTTT. Translating it yields CSASQFEDTGELFF.

The genes are TRBV20-1 and TRBJ2-7, with D maybe TRBD2 (6 bases). Germline assignment: CDR1 DFQATT and CDR2 SNEGSKA (reference sequence). The CDR3 is 12 amino acids. The ends were cut back, 7 bases at V and 3 bases at J, with 13 bases in the middle. The CDR3 region is CSVAAPGYEQYF. In DNA form, the CDR3 reads TGCAGTGTAGCGGCTCCCGGCTACGAGCAGTACTTC.

This clonotype was picked up many times. V and J are TRBV4-1 and TRBJ2-5; no definite D call. There are 14 residues in the CDR3. Germline V gives CDR1 MGHRA, CDR2 YSYEKL. V was cut by 0 bases and J by 5 bases, with 10 bases left in between. This chain's CDR3 is CASSQDLGWETQYF. DNA for the CDR3: TGCGCCAGCAGCCAAGATCTGGGTTGGGAGACCCAGTACTTC.

This clonotype occurred a few times. The chain joins TRBV15 to TRBJ2-3, with D unresolved. Germline CDR1 reads LNHNV; CDR2 reads YYDKDF (reference sequence). Between the trimmed V and J ends, which lost 6 bases and 4 bases, there was a span of 14 bases. The CDR3 totals 14 residues. Here the CDR3 reads CATRALGPPDTQYF. In DNA, the CDR3 is TGTGCCACCAGGGCTTTGGGCCCCCCAGATACGCAGTATTTT.

The V call is TRBV7-2, the J call TRBJ2-5; a possible D gene is TRBD2 (6 bases). The V gene lost 5 bases and the J gene lost 3 bases, with 13 bases spanning the gap. The germline CDR1 and CDR2 sequences are SGHTA and FQGNSA. The length of the CDR3 is 14 residues. In DNA form, the CDR3 reads TGTGCCAGCAGCCGAGGCGGGACGGAAGAGACCCAGTACTTC. The encoded protein is CASSRGGTEETQYF.

This chain joins TRBV5-5 and TRBJ2-5; D is unresolved. Between the trimmed V and J ends, which lost 4 bases and 2 bases, there was a span of 12 bases. Germline lookup yields CDR1 SGHKS and CDR2 YYEKEE (reference sequence). This CDR3 comprises 14 residues. CDR3 sequence reads: CASSTGPVQETQYF. As DNA, the CDR3 is TGTGCCAGCAGCACCGGGCCAGTTCAAGAGACCCAGTACTTC.

This clonotype appeared a few times. This chain joins TRBV20-1 and TRBJ2-1, with 9 bases that match TRBD1. Germline loops: CDR1 DFQATT, CDR2 SNEGSKA (reference sequence). V shed 0 bases and J 9 bases; nucleotides not matched to a gene: 9. CDR3 length: 15 residues. The CDR3 spells CSARDPRQGDSEQFF. The CDR3 bases are TGCAGTGCTAGAGATCCCAGACAGGGGGACAGTGAGCAGTTCTTC.

This clonotype was found many times. The rearrangement joins TRBV7-2 to TRBJ2-1, with 11 bases aligning to TRBD2. With V trimmed by 5 bases and J by 4 bases, 10 bases remained unmatched. The CDR3 runs to 17 residues. Germline CDR1 and CDR2: SGHTA and FQGNSA. The CDR3 DNA reads TGTGCCAGCAGCCCCCACCGGGCTAGCGGGGGGTACAATGAGCAGTTCTTC. Translated: CASSPHRASGGYNEQFF.

This clonotype was counted at least ten times. The chain recombines TRBV7-8 with TRBJ2-1; the D is unclear. V lost 1 base to trimming and J lost 0 bases, with 13 bases between them. CDR3 length: 17 residues. Germline V gene data show CDR1 as SGHVS and CDR2 as FQNEAQ. CDR3 sequence reads: CASSLGTVPGSYNEQFF. CDR3 bases: TGTGCCAGCAGCTTAGGGACGGTCCCAGGCTCCTACAATGAGCAGTTCTTC.

This clonotype was observed a handful of times. V gene TRBV7-2 combines with J gene TRBJ1-5; D ambiguous. The CDR3 runs 13 residues. V was clipped by 3 bases and J by 4 bases, with 7 bases between them. Germline V gene sequence: CDR1 SGHTA, CDR2 FQGNSA. CDR3 residues: CASSFETNQPQHF. For the CDR3, the DNA is TGTGCCAGCAGCTTTGAAACGAATCAGCCCCAGCATTTT.

Only a few counts were recorded for this clonotype. The chain joins TRBV27 to TRBJ2-5, with 8 bases that match TRBD1. J was trimmed by 5 bases and V by 6 bases; bases with no gene match: 5. Germline V gene sequence: CDR1 MNHEY, CDR2 SMNVEV (reference sequence). The CDR3 loop spans 13 amino acids. The DNA for the CDR3 is TGTGCCAGCAGGCAGGGGGCTGGGGAGACCCAGTACTTC. Residues: CASRQGAGETQYF.

There are many counts of this clonotype. CDR3 in DNA: TGTGCCAGCAGTTTTAGAGGGCTTGGGACAGATACGCAGTATTTT. Protein sequence: CASSFRGLGTDTQYF. This chain joins TRBV12-3 or TRBV12-4 and TRBJ2-3, with D possibly being TRBD2 (5 bases). The CDR3 is made up of 15 amino acids. Trimming left V 3 bases short and J 3 bases short, with 13 bases between.

This clonotype was counted between two and nine times. V is TRBV12-3 or TRBV12-4 and J is TRBJ2-7, with 8 positions matching TRBD2. The CDR3 is 14 residues long. After removal of 6 bases from V and 6 bases from J, the junction contained 10 bases not matched to a gene. In nucleotides, the CDR3 is TGTGCCAGCAGACTTACGGGACTAGGGCGCGAGCAGTACTTC. This gives the protein CASRLTGLGREQYF.

This clonotype has a count of ten or more. The gene calls are TRBV5-1 and TRBJ2-7; a possible D gene is TRBD1 (5 bases). V was cut by 2 bases and J by 3 bases, with 9 bases left in between. Germline loops: CDR1 SGHRS, CDR2 YFSETQ. The CDR3 is 13 amino acids. CDR3 sequence (DNA): TGCGCCAGCAGCTTCAGGGCGAACTACGAGCAGTACTTC. Protein: CASSFRANYEQYF.

This chain links TRBV5-6 with TRBJ2-2; D is possibly TRBD2 (5 bases). V was cut by 4 bases and J by 6 bases, with 22 bases left in between. This CDR3 region has 17 residues. CDR1 SGHDT and CDR2 YYEEEE come from the germline V gene. DNA for the CDR3: TGTGCCAGCAGCACAATCGGCGGCGGGCTAACGGCCGGGGAGCTGTTTTTT. Its translation is CASSTIGGGLTAGELFF.

This clonotype was seen at least ten times. The V gene is TRBV19, the J gene TRBJ2-7; D is uncertain. The V end lost 4 bases, the J end lost 6 bases, and 13 bases lay between the germline ends. The CDR3 is 13 amino acids. Germline CDR1 reads LNHDA; CDR2 reads SQIVND (reference sequence). The CDR3 loop is CASSRDFLGEQYF. In DNA, the CDR3 is TGTGCCAGTAGTAGAGACTTTCTGGGCGAGCAGTACTTC.